The sample holds a few counts of the clone carrying this T cell receptor (beta chain). The antigen remains unidentified. The record originates from a study of CD8+ T cells in alopecia areata. cDNA prepared by RNA extraction and subsequent reverse transcription served as the template for sequencing. The method was immunoSEQ multiplex PCR; TCRdb's version includes in-frame clones alone and lacks a portion of them. The sample has 110,000 to 150,000 clones, roughly 61% seen once. Those with alopecia areata gave lesional scalp punch biopsies and peripheral blood. Study-wide results and limits: Especially in alopecia totalis/universalis, lesional scalp showed greater clonality than normal scalp did.

Germline V gene data show CDR1 as SQVTM and CDR2 as ANQGSEA. Trimming pared 7 bases from V and 6 bases from J, leaving 12 bases between. The CDR3 length is 12 residues. The clonotype originates from a human donor with alopecia areata. The chain recombines TRBV29-1 with TRBJ2-2, with unresolved D. The sequencing here drew on CD4+ T cells sorted from blood, taken at week 0. The CDR3 DNA reads TGCAGCGCCCAGGTAGCCGCCGGGGAGCTGTTTTTT. Its translation: CSAQVAAGELFF.